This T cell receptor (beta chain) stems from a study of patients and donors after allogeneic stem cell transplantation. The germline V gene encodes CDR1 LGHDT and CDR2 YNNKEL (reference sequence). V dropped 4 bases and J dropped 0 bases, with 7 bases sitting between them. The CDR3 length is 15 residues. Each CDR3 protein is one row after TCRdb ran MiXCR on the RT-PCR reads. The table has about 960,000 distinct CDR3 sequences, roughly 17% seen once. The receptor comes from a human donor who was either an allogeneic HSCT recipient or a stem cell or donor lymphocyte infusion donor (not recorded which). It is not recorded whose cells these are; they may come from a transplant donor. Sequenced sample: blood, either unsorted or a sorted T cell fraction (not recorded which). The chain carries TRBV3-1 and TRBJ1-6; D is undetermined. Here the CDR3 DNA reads TGTGCCAGCAGCCTTAGGGACTCCTATAATTCACCCCTCCACTTT. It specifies CASSLRDSYNSPLHF.